This T cell receptor (beta chain) was profiled in a study of Ad26.COV2.S vaccination and SARS-CoV-2 variants (dated by TCRdb to the early 2020s). For context, the study as a whole: Donors in the vaccine arm were drawn from COV1001, a phase I-IIa trial of Ad26.COV2.S in healthy adults that was multicentre, randomized, double-blind and placebo-controlled. Throughout the experiments and outcome assessment, investigators stayed blinded to trial group allocation. Ad26.COV2.S was given intramuscularly at 5x10^10 or 1x10^11 viral particles, as a single shot or as two shots 56 days apart. TCRbeta repertoire sequencing served as the tool for gauging how specific and how broad the SARS-CoV-2-reactive T cell receptors were following Ad26.COV2.S vaccination. A total of 32 samples were included in the TCR-sequenced set, comprising around 19 Ad26.COV2.S vaccine recipients, 5 placebo recipients and 8 SARS-CoV-2 convalescent individuals. Participants in the trial were split at random into five groups of five each, receiving low-dose or high-dose Ad26.COV2.S once or twice, or else placebo on both occasions.

The immunoSEQ Assay was the method used to sequence TCRbeta CDR3 regions. After extraction, genomic DNA underwent amplification by bias-controlled multiplex PCR, followed by high-throughput sequencing. In the original analysis: To quantify the absolute abundance of each unique TCRbeta CDR3 region, sequences were collapsed and filtered. T cell fraction was estimated by normalizing TCRbeta template counts to usable DNA, with usable DNA measured through amplification of reference genes found in all nucleated cells. Repertoire TCRs were annotated as SARS-CoV-2-specific by exact matching of V gene, CDR3 amino acid sequence and J gene to a known reactive TCR set. The reference SARS-CoV-2 TCR set came from MIRA and was filtered for enrichment in COVID-19-positive ImmuneCODE repertoires, removing public or cross-reactive TCRs. Using the MIRA antigens, annotated TCRs were further analysed by specific ORF or by position within an ORF. Depth was the summed frequency of annotated unique rearrangements, while breadth was defined as annotated unique rearrangements over total unique productive rearrangements. Group comparisons of TCR breadth used two-sided Wilcoxon rank-sum tests. TCRdb took over this immuneACCESS table, retaining in-frame rearrangements with V and J assigned. Such tables are incomplete; in checked studies, under half of the missing clones stem from an unresolved V gene, and the remainder is unexplained. Clonal size and the V and J genes are those of that table, whereas D and trimming came from the DNA. This sample is represented by 450,000 to 550,000 clones; 89% of them were singletons. The ten largest clonotypes hold around 1.8% of the sample.

From V the trimming removes 3 bases and from J it removes 7 bases, while the gene matches leave 9 bases of the junction unaccounted for. The CDR3 has 16 amino acids, counting the end cysteine and phenylalanine. Only the CDR3 region is kept as DNA, spanning 48 bases read in frame from base 1. CDR1 SGDLS and CDR2 YYNGEE were looked up in the germline V gene. Reading the label with the study, this specimen's treatment or condition is: roughly 20 received Ad26.COV2.S at low or high dose, single or two shots; about 5 received placebo; per-sample allocation not given. For vaccine and placebo recipients, the sequenced repertoires came from samples collected on day 63 after the first injection. Cohort 1b enrolled 25 to 30 adults aged 18-55 years at a single site in Boston, USA, between 29 July and 7 August 2020. Ad26.COV2.S was a replication-incompetent adenovirus type 26 vector that expressed a prefusion-stabilized SARS-CoV-2 spike protein derived from the original Wuhan strain.

Summary of the overall study and its limitations: Substantial breadth of spike-specific CD8+ and CD4+ T cell responses was reported after vaccination. The authors noted that the TCR breadth and depth analyses may have underestimated total T cell responses. Comparing responses between vaccine doses or regimens was not something the study was powered to do. Non-spike TCR breadth was comparable between vaccine and placebo recipients, consistent with the vaccine containing only spike. Ad26.COV2.S recipients had higher spike-specific TCR breadth than placebo recipients (P = 0.0014).

With regard to this clone: Its antigen has not been determined. No base-level quality is on record; no much larger clone is a single base apart.

This clonotype originated in a person between 18 and 59 years old who received the Ad26.COV2.S COVID-19 vaccine or a placebo. The sample here was peripheral blood, taken in a trial of Ad26.COV2.S vaccine versus placebo. Recombination joined TRBV9 with TRBJ2-1; 11 bases in between match TRBD2. The bases are TGTGCCAGCAGCGCTCGTGGGACTAGCGGTTGGAATGAGCAGTTCTTC. This sequence encodes CASSARGTSGWNEQFF. The entire variable domain, with the stretches around the CDR3 drawn from the reference TRBV9 and TRBJ2-1 proteins, is DSGVTQTPKHLITATGQRVTLRCSPRSGDLSVYWYQQSLDQGLQFLIQYYNGEERAKGNILERFSAQQFPDLHSELNLSSLELGDSALYFCASSARGTSGWNEQFFGPGTRLTVL.